What follows are 2 T cell receptor beta chains derived from one specimen sequenced in a study of blood T cell repertoires in COVID-19. Sequencing was performed with immunoSEQ multiplex PCR; in TCRdb, only in-frame clones are kept and a portion is missing. The profile shows almost 55,000 clones, around 90% of them singletons. The sequenced sample consisted of peripheral blood. Receptors were obtained from a human donor in a cohort sampled during active COVID-19.

The chain employs TRBV4-1 and TRBJ2-5; TRBD1 aligns across 7 bases. CDR1 is MGHRA, CDR2 YSYEKL, per germline. The ends lost 4 bases at V and 1 base at J; junction bases unmatched: 6. The CDR3 has 15 amino acids. This chain's CDR3 is CASSPNRDSQETQYF. CDR3 DNA sequence: TGCGCCAGCAGCCCGAACAGGGACAGCCAAGAGACCCAGTACTTC.

The CDR3, as DNA: TGTGCCAGCAGCTTTACGGGGAGGGGCGAGCAGTACTTC. It codes for CASSFTGRGEQYF. This chain uses TRBV7-8 with TRBJ2-7; 7 nucleotides align to TRBD2. Per the germline V gene, CDR1 is SGHVS and CDR2 is FQNEAQ. The CDR3 is 13 residues long. V trimming: 3 bases; J trimming: 6 bases; junction bases outside the gene matches: 5.